The 4 T cell receptor beta chains below were found in one sample sequenced in a study of cytomegalovirus exposure and HLA in healthy donors. Use of 60 Vbeta and 13 Jbeta primers characterized the PCR. Some clones are missing from TCRdb's copy, which holds only in-frame ones; the method was immunoSEQ multiplex PCR. The table lists some 190,000 clones, around 83% of them singletons. Sequencing used PBMCs. The receptors were sampled from a woman in her thirties or forties in good health and CMV-seronegative.

The chain employs TRBV6-1 and TRBJ2-1, with D maybe TRBD2 (5 bases). V lost 6 bases to trimming and J lost 6 bases, with 15 bases between them. Germline V gene lookup returns CDR1 MNHNS and CDR2 SASEGT. The CDR3 contains 14 residues. The CDR3 spells CASRVGEQGNEQFF. The CDR3 bases are TGTGCCAGCAGAGTCGGGGAGCAAGGCAATGAGCAGTTCTTC.

This chain connects TRBV30 to TRBJ1-4; D is uncertain. V lost 5 bases, J lost 4 bases, and 8 bases lay in between. CDR1 is GTSNPN and CDR2 is SVGIG in the germline V gene (reference sequence). This CDR3 has 12 residues. The CDR3 protein is CAWGLLNEKLFF. DNA of the CDR3: TGTGCCTGGGGACTCCTTAATGAAAAACTGTTTTTT.

This clone appeared once. The chain has TRBV7-2 and TRBJ1-5; TRBD1 aligns across 8 bases. With V trimmed by 7 bases and J by 9 bases, 8 bases remained unmatched. This CDR3 is 13 amino acids long. The germline V gene has CDR1 SGHTA and CDR2 FQGNSA. CDR3 nucleotide sequence: TGTGCCAGCACCGAGGACAGGGTATCGCCCCAGCATTTT. It specifies CASTEDRVSPQHF.

This sequence joins TRBV7-6 and TRBJ2-2, with TRBD1 matching 7 bases. This CDR3 region has 17 residues. V was pared by 3 bases and J by 4 bases, with 11 bases of the junction left unmatched. Per the germline V gene, CDR1 is SGHVS and CDR2 is FNYEAQ. The CDR3 sequence is CASSLTGSHRFTGELFF. The CDR3 DNA reads TGTGCCAGCAGCTTGACAGGGAGCCATAGGTTCACCGGGGAGCTGTTTTTT.